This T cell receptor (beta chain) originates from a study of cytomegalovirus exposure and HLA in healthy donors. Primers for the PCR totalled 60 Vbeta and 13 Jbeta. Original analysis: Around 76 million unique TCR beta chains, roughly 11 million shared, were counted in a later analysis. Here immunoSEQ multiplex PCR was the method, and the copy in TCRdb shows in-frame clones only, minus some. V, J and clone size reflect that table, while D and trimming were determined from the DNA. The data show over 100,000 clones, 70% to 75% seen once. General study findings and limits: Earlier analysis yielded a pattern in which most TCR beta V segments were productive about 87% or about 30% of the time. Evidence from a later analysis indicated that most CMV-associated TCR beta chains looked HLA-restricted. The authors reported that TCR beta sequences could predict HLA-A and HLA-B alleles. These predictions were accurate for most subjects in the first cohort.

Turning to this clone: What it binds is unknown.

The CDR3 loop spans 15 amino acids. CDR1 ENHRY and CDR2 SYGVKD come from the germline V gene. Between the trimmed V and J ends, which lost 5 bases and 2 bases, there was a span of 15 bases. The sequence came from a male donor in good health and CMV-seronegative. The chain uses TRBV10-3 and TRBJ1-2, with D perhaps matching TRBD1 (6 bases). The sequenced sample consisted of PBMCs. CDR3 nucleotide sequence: TGTGCCATCAGTAAACAGACAGGTTCAAACTATGGCTACACCTTC. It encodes CAISKQTGSNYGYTF.